A selection of T cell receptor beta chains follows, all from one sample in a study of cytomegalovirus exposure and HLA in healthy donors. The table came from immunoSEQ multiplex PCR; TCRdb's copy has only in-frame clones and leaves some out. Among 300,000 or so clones listed, just under 85% were seen once. Sequencing was performed on PBMCs. Receptor source: a woman in her forties in good health and CMV-seropositive. Each CDR3 is given with its conserved first and last residue. A D gene is named only where the DNA matches it firmly. Size is omitted from some rows. Given values are once, few, many or a class for expanded clones.

v_call: TRBV19; clone_size: .; j_call: TRBJ2-7; d_call: TRBD2; cdr3_aa: CASSRNSGTTARLAGGGHEQYF; cdr3_nt: TGTGCCAGTAGTAGGAACTCCGGGACCACGGCCAGACTAGCGGGAGGTGGGCACGAGCAGTACTTC
v_call: TRBV10-3; clone_size: .; j_call: TRBJ1-1; d_call: .; cdr3_aa: CAISESGQGTEAFF; cdr3_nt: TGTGCCATCAGTGAGTCGGGGCAGGGAACTGAAGCTTTCTTT
v_call: TRBV19; clone_size: .; j_call: TRBJ2-7; d_call: TRBD2; cdr3_aa: CASSLIRSRGSHEQYF; cdr3_nt: TGTGCCAGTAGCCTTATCCGATCCCGCGGGAGCCACGAGCAGTACTTC
v_call: TRBV2; clone_size: .; j_call: TRBJ1-4; d_call: TRBD1; cdr3_aa: CASSVTGVYEKLFF; cdr3_nt: TGTGCCAGCAGCGTGACAGGGGTCTATGAAAAACTGTTTTTT
v_call: TRBV18; clone_size: .; j_call: TRBJ1-4; d_call: .; cdr3_aa: CASSPQQSNEKLFF; cdr3_nt: TGTGCCAGCTCACCACAACAGTCCAATGAAAAACTGTTTTTT
v_call: TRBV6-1; clone_size: .; j_call: TRBJ1-5; d_call: TRBD1; cdr3_aa: CASSEGIQGTPTNQPQHF; cdr3_nt: TGTGCCAGCAGTGAAGGGATACAGGGGACCCCGACCAATCAGCCCCAGCATTTT
v_call: TRBV30; clone_size: .; j_call: TRBJ1-2; d_call: TRBD1; cdr3_aa: CALSARGLYGYTF; cdr3_nt: TGTGCCTTATCTGCGAGGGGGCTCTATGGCTACACCTTC
v_call: TRBV28; clone_size: .; j_call: TRBJ2-7; d_call: TRBD2; cdr3_aa: CASTQNLAGSYEQYF; cdr3_nt: TGTGCCAGCACTCAAAATCTAGCGGGGTCCTACGAGCAGTACTTC
v_call: TRBV5-1; clone_size: .; j_call: TRBJ2-3; d_call: TRBD2; cdr3_aa: CASQKTGGSEDTQYF; cdr3_nt: TGCGCCAGCCAGAAGACTGGCGGGAGCGAAGATACGCAGTATTTT
v_call: TRBV18; clone_size: .; j_call: TRBJ2-6; d_call: .; cdr3_aa: CASSRMGPSISGANVLTF; cdr3_nt: TGTGCCAGCTCACGGATGGGCCCCTCGATTTCCGGGGCCAACGTCCTGACTTTC
v_call: TRBV4-2; clone_size: .; j_call: TRBJ1-1; d_call: TRBD1; cdr3_aa: CASSPEGPGQGMTEAFF; cdr3_nt: TGTGCCAGCAGCCCAGAAGGCCCCGGACAGGGGATGACTGAAGCTTTCTTT
v_call: TRBV28; clone_size: .; j_call: TRBJ1-4; d_call: .; cdr3_aa: CASGGEPFGEKLFF; cdr3_nt: TGTGCCAGCGGGGGGGAACCATTCGGGGAAAAACTGTTTTTT
v_call: TRBV7-9; clone_size: once; j_call: TRBJ2-3; d_call: TRBD2; cdr3_aa: CASSLNSGIGTDTQYF; cdr3_nt: TGTGCCAGCAGCCTAAACAGCGGGATAGGCACAGATACGCAGTATTTT
v_call: TRBV11-2; clone_size: .; j_call: TRBJ1-3; d_call: .; cdr3_aa: CASSLGRGLGNTIYF; cdr3_nt: TGTGCCAGCAGCTTAGGACGGGGTCTTGGAAACACCATATATTTT
v_call: TRBV9; clone_size: few; j_call: TRBJ2-6; d_call: TRBD1; cdr3_aa: CASSVSIGQGDSGANVLTF; cdr3_nt: TGTGCCAGCAGCGTATCCATCGGACAGGGAGACTCTGGGGCCAACGTCCTGACTTTC
v_call: TRBV30; clone_size: .; j_call: TRBJ2-1; d_call: TRBD2; cdr3_aa: CAWRLAGVLYEQFF; cdr3_nt: TGTGCCTGGAGACTAGCGGGAGTGCTCTATGAGCAGTTCTTC
v_call: TRBV5-1; clone_size: .; j_call: TRBJ2-1; d_call: .; cdr3_aa: CASSLDAGSAYNEQFF; cdr3_nt: TGCGCCAGCAGCTTGGACGCGGGATCGGCCTACAATGAGCAGTTCTTC
v_call: TRBV2; clone_size: .; j_call: TRBJ1-5; d_call: TRBD1; cdr3_aa: CASRGDSLWQPQHF; cdr3_nt: TGTGCCAGCAGGGGGGACAGCCTTTGGCAGCCCCAGCATTTT
v_call: TRBV6-1; clone_size: .; j_call: TRBJ2-7; d_call: .; cdr3_aa: CASSEQGTEQYF; cdr3_nt: TGTGCCAGCAGTGAGCAGGGTACCGAGCAGTACTTC
v_call: TRBV27; clone_size: .; j_call: TRBJ2-1; d_call: TRBD2; cdr3_aa: CASGLASYNEQFF; cdr3_nt: TGTGCCAGTGGACTAGCGTCCTACAATGAGCAGTTCTTC
v_call: TRBV2; clone_size: few; j_call: TRBJ1-1; d_call: .; cdr3_aa: CASRAPNTEAFF; cdr3_nt: TGTGCCAGCAGAGCACCGAACACTGAAGCTTTCTTT
v_call: TRBV7-9; clone_size: .; j_call: TRBJ1-3; d_call: TRBD1; cdr3_aa: CASSIQGAGGNTIYF; cdr3_nt: TGTGCCAGCAGCATACAGGGGGCCGGTGGAAACACCATATATTTT
v_call: TRBV7-3; clone_size: .; j_call: TRBJ2-1; d_call: .; cdr3_aa: CASSLLPSDNEQFF; cdr3_nt: TGTGCCAGCAGCTTACTCCCGTCTGACAATGAGCAGTTCTTC
v_call: TRBV15; clone_size: .; j_call: TRBJ2-1; d_call: TRBD2; cdr3_aa: CATSRGLAGAYNEQFF; cdr3_nt: TGTGCCACCAGCAGAGGACTAGCGGGAGCATACAATGAGCAGTTCTTC
v_call: TRBV5-1; clone_size: .; j_call: TRBJ2-1; d_call: TRBD2; cdr3_aa: CASSFGSGVFEQFF; cdr3_nt: TGCGCCAGCAGCTTTGGTAGCGGGGTCTTCGAGCAGTTCTTC
v_call: TRBV18; clone_size: few; j_call: TRBJ1-1; d_call: .; cdr3_aa: CASSPGQTVNTEAFF; cdr3_nt: TGTGCCAGCTCACCGGGACAAACAGTGAACACTGAAGCTTTCTTT
v_call: TRBV6-1; clone_size: .; j_call: TRBJ1-5; d_call: .; cdr3_aa: CASSPFGNQPQHF; cdr3_nt: TGTGCCAGCAGTCCTTTCGGCAATCAGCCCCAGCATTTT
v_call: TRBV7-3; clone_size: .; j_call: TRBJ1-6; d_call: .; cdr3_aa: CASSLKGRRYNSPLHF; cdr3_nt: TGTGCCAGCAGCTTAAAGGGAAGGAGGTATAATTCACCCCTCCACTTT
v_call: TRBV4-3; clone_size: .; j_call: TRBJ1-1; d_call: .; cdr3_aa: CASSQDERAWTEAFF; cdr3_nt: TGCGCCAGCAGCCAAGATGAGAGGGCGTGGACTGAAGCTTTCTTT
v_call: TRBV7-9; clone_size: once; j_call: TRBJ2-1; d_call: TRBD1; cdr3_aa: CASSLDRGRLDEQFF; cdr3_nt: TGTGCCAGCAGCTTGGACAGGGGGCGTCTAGATGAGCAGTTCTTC
v_call: TRBV19; clone_size: .; j_call: TRBJ2-7; d_call: TRBD2; cdr3_aa: CASSMGHGGDEQYF; cdr3_nt: TGTGCCAGTAGTATGGGGCATGGGGGGGACGAGCAGTACTTC
v_call: TRBV2; clone_size: few; j_call: TRBJ2-3; d_call: .; cdr3_aa: CASSERQADTQYF; cdr3_nt: TGTGCCAGCAGTGAAAGGCAGGCAGATACGCAGTATTTT
v_call: TRBV7-3; clone_size: .; j_call: TRBJ2-1; d_call: .; cdr3_aa: CASSPGTSYNEQFF; cdr3_nt: TGTGCCAGCAGCCCCGGGACTTCCTACAATGAGCAGTTCTTC
v_call: TRBV7-3; clone_size: few; j_call: TRBJ2-5; d_call: .; cdr3_aa: CASSLTGGGKTQYF; cdr3_nt: TGTGCCAGCAGCTTAACAGGGGGAGGGAAGACCCAGTACTTC
v_call: TRBV4-3; clone_size: .; j_call: TRBJ2-2; d_call: TRBD2; cdr3_aa: CASSQVGTSGRGAGELFF; cdr3_nt: TGCGCCAGCAGCCAAGTGGGGACTAGCGGGAGAGGCGCCGGGGAGCTGTTTTTT
v_call: TRBV28; clone_size: .; j_call: TRBJ2-7; d_call: TRBD2; cdr3_aa: CASSLFFRLAGRHEQYF; cdr3_nt: TGTGCCAGCAGTTTATTTTTTCGGCTAGCGGGACGCCACGAGCAGTACTTC
v_call: TRBV6-1; clone_size: .; j_call: TRBJ2-1; d_call: TRBD2; cdr3_aa: CASSVGAGGPLNEQFF; cdr3_nt: TGTGCCAGCAGTGTGGGGGCGGGAGGGCCGCTCAATGAGCAGTTCTTC